This T cell receptor beta chain appears in the sequencing data of a study of regulatory T cells in long-lasting Graves disease (dated by TCRdb to the early 2020s). The study in broad terms: Antithyroid drugs had been taken for less than 3 months by newly diagnosed Graves' disease patients. This study used TCR sequencing and RNA sequencing of peripheral blood to compare persistent Graves' disease patients against newly diagnosed Graves' disease patients. The study was conducted in China and was registered as a clinical trial. A total of roughly 33 samples underwent TCR sequencing: about 13 from persistent and roughly 20 from newly diagnosed Graves' disease patients.

The trim is 0 bases for V and 5 bases for J, with a gap of 4 bases between the germline ends. The germline V gene encodes CDR1 LNHNV and CDR2 YYDKDF (reference sequence). The CDR3, cysteine through phenylalanine, is 12 amino acids long. Just the 36-base CDR3 DNA is kept, in frame starting at base 1. The intended sense of this specimen's time point label: newly diagnosed GD, antithyroid drugs for less than 3 months. RNA was extracted from PBMCs in TRIzol for both TCR sequencing and RNA sequencing. The diagnosis of Graves' disease was made according to American Thyroid Association guidelines. The patients came from an endocrinology department in Xi'an, China. Each patient gave 8.5 to 9.5 milliliters of peripheral blood, collected in an EDTA anticoagulant tube. PBMCs were isolated by Ficoll Paque Plus density gradient separation without further T cell sorting. An Agilent 2100 Bioanalyzer and agarose gel were used to check RNA quality, and a NanoDrop 2000 was used to measure RNA concentration.

This clonotype was seen a handful of times. Its binding antigen is unknown. Nothing much larger sits one base from this clone, and base qualities are not available. The library came from multiplex PCR. Sequencing was carried out with an Illumina HiSeq 4000. iRepertoire HTBI primers and Arm-PCR amplification of CDR3 regions were used to construct TCR beta libraries. Before sequencing, the PCR products went through gel purification. The paper's processing steps were these. Across samples, 60 to 80 TRBV and 15 or so TRBJ segments were identified and used for gene usage analysis of CDR3 amino acid clonotypes. COPE and FqMerger were used to merge filtered high-quality paired reads into contigs. BLAST was used to align contigs to IMGT TRBV, TRBD and TRBJ reference genes, and CDR3 was defined according to IMGT. Highly expanded clones were defined as clonotypes with a frequency above 0.1%. Shannon entropy served as the measure of repertoire diversity, while the Gini coefficient captured V-J evenness. A clonotype found in more than one individual was treated as public. Clones were called with MiXCR by TCRdb after fastp trimmed the public reads at Q25, and only in-frame beta chains were retained. Identical CDR3 protein sequences are pooled into one entry, listed with their most common genes and DNA. The V and J calls and clone size come from TCRdb's table, not from the authors' own analysis. This sample lists more than 300,000 distinct CDR3 sequences; 15% to 20% were detected once. The ten largest clones take up 20% to 25% of the sample.

Overall results and qualifications from the work: The study examined only peripheral blood because the primary lesion, thyroid tissue, could not be accessed. Preferential use of TRBV28, TRBJ1-2 and TRBJ2-5 was observed in persistent disease, whereas TRBV20-1 and TRBJ2-1 were favored in newly diagnosed disease. More public clonotypes were shared among persistent patients (around 3,000) than among newly diagnosed patients (more than 900). Only the TCR beta chain was sequenced and analyzed. Persistent Graves' disease patients showed lower TCR Shannon entropy and fewer highly expanded clones than newly diagnosed patients, suggesting clonal expansion. As a limitation, the authors acknowledged that the small sample size may reduce accuracy.

The same data also contributed to another study, on T cells in Graves' hyperthyroidism and ophthalmopathy. The second investigation adds: Stable Graves' hyperthyroidism was defined as no progression to ophthalmopathy during 18 months of follow-up. Hyperthyroidism patients were aged 18 to 65 years and newly diagnosed, with disease duration of less than 2 months. Patients with uncontrolled infections, other autoimmune diseases, pregnancy or lactation were excluded. Diagnoses were based on clinical symptoms, serum thyroxine and TRAb, thyroid ultrasound and orbital computed tomography. The first round of RT-PCR for the TCR CDR3 was performed with the HTBI primer set and the Qiagen OneStep RT-PCR kit. Most expanded thyroid clonotypes (frequency above 0.001) were also detected in blood, a finding suggesting that blood repertoires may reflect thyroid immune responses. Ophthalmopathy was separated from stable hyperthyroidism by a 13 V-J signature model, with about 88% sensitivity and about 84% specificity obtained in cross-validation and 80%/75% obtained in testing. In validation, progression to ophthalmopathy was predicted by the model with 70% to 71% sensitivity and 72% to 85% specificity, a median of about 6.4 months before onset. To identify TCR V-J signatures that set the groups apart, the researchers used a discovery cohort of 100 or so patients, made up of approximately 43 with Graves' ophthalmopathy and about 60 with stable Graves' hyperthyroidism. An independent validation cohort of around 19 hyperthyroidism patients and about 15 patients who later progressed to ophthalmopathy tested prospective prediction of ophthalmopathy. For training and testing, the roughly 93 patients in the discovery cohort were randomly divided in a 7:3 ratio. Thyroid tissue and blood T-cell repertoires from roughly 6 Graves' hyperthyroidism patients were also compared in the study. After blood sampling, hyperthyroidism patients were treated with methimazole at a starting dose of 30 mg daily, and ophthalmopathy patients were treated with high-dose intravenous methylprednisolone. Libraries were constructed in a second round of multiplex PCR, after which size selection and purification were carried out. Sequencing of the libraries was done on an Illumina HiSeq2000 using paired-end 100 bp reads. SOAPnuke was used to process the raw data, with reads discarded if the reads contained adapters or uncalled bases, had a mean Phred below 15, or lacked an exact constant-primer or identifier match. COPE v1.2.5 was used to merge the high-quality paired reads, and each unique nucleotide sequence was defined as a clonotype. MiTCR v1.1 was used to align the clonotypes against IMGT TRBV, TRBD and TRBJ reference segments. Analysis was restricted to V-J combinations with a frequency above 0.0001, which covered just over 98% of repertoires. The TCS score was defined as the ratio of F50 (clonal expansion) to E x V (chaos), calculated using BLOSUM62-based TCRdist between CDR3 peptides within each V-J. Welch's t-statistics and random forest reduced 500 to 650 V-J features to about 13, which were used in a naive Bayes classifier (R e1071). No statistical method was used to set the sample size in advance, and investigators knew the group allocation. The paper describes TCR Vbeta CDR3 sequencing of 135 peripheral blood samples, made up of about 40 ophthalmopathy patients, roughly 75 hyperthyroidism patients and 17 progressor patients.

Recombination connected TRBV15 to TRBJ2-5, with the D gene too uncertain to name. This sequence originates from a woman in her late teens or twenties with Graves disease. Donor details come from another sample of the same person, matched by shared clones. The sample here was peripheral blood mononuclear cells (PBMCs), taken at new diagnosis, from a patient treated with antithyroid drugs. The CDR3 protein sequence reads: CATSRDYETQYF. The DNA sequence is given as TGTGCCACCAGCAGAGATTACGAGACCCAGTACTTC.